This record covers a single T cell receptor (beta chain). Its specificity is unknown. The data belong to a study of Ad26.COV2.S vaccination and SARS-CoV-2 variants. Whole-study results and caveats: Vaccinated and placebo-treated recipients had similar non-spike TCR breadth. Analyses of TCR breadth and depth may have underestimated total T cell responses.

This CDR3 has 15 residues. Germline V gene sequence: CDR1 SGHTA, CDR2 FQGTGA. Trimming cost V 5 bases and J 3 bases, with 15 bases left between them. Profiling relied on immunoSEQ multiplex PCR, and the TCRdb table lists in-frame clones only, not all of them. The sample includes around 400,000 clones, roughly four fifths seen only once; the top ten take roughly 7.4%. As to treatment: 15 to 20 received Ad26.COV2.S at low or high dose, single or two shots; several received placebo; per-sample allocation not given. Sampling took place 63 days after the first vaccine or placebo injection. What was given as vaccine was an Ad26 vector encoding Wuhan-strain SARS-CoV-2 spike.

The sequencing used peripheral blood, collected in a trial of Ad26.COV2.S vaccine versus placebo. The TCR sequence derives from a person between 18 and 60 years old who received the Ad26.COV2.S COVID-19 vaccine or a placebo. The chain links TRBV7-3 to TRBJ2-3; D is unresolved. In nucleotides, the CDR3 is TGTGCCAGCAGCCAACGGGCGGACCCGACAGATACGCAGTATTTT. Protein sequence: CASSQRADPTDTQYF.